The present T cell receptor beta chain was sequenced within a study of blood T cells in healthy people across ages. For the second PCR, which ran for 7 to 11 cycles, a sample-barcoded 5' primer and a J-beta primer mix were used. TCRdb redid the calling of the 5' RACE reads with MiXCR, one entry per CDR3 protein. The table lists 750,000 or so distinct CDR3 sequences, around 25% of them singletons. V lost 3 bases, J lost 2 bases, and 6 bases stayed unmatched. CDR1 and CDR2 (germline): SGHTA, FQGNSA. This CDR3 contains 17 residues. These data were also filed under a second study, of T cells of mothers and their children. That paper adds: T cell clones that were persistent and microchimeric went undetected.

V is TRBV7-2 and J is TRBJ2-3; TRBD2 aligns across 12 bases. Sample: blood. This TCR came from a boy between 10 and 17 years old in good health. The chain's CDR3 is CASSFPLAGGNTDTQYF. The DNA for the CDR3 is TGTGCCAGCAGCTTCCCTCTAGCGGGGGGGAACACAGATACGCAGTATTTT.